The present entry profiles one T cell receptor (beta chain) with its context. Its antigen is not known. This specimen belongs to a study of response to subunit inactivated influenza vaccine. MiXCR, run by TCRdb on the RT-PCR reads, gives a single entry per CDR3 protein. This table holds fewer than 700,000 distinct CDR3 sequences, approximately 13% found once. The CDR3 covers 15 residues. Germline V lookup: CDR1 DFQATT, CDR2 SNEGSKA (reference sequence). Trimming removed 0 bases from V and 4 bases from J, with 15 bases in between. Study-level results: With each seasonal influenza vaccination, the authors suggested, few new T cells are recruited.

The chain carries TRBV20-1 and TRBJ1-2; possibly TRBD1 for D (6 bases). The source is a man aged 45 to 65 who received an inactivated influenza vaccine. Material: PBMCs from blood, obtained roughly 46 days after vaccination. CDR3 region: CSARDGGGGLYGYTF. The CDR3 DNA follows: TGCAGTGCTAGAGATGGGGGAGGGGGACTCTATGGCTACACCTTC.